This entry is about one T cell receptor beta chain. The antigen is undetermined. This entry comes from a study of T cell repertoires in cytomegalovirus infection. About the research overall: HLA-B-restricted CMV epitopes that are well studied, plus recently identified HLA-C-restricted ones, were used by the study. Both a matching HLA type and CMV infection were indicated by public TCR beta signatures.

One entry per CDR3 protein, called by TCRdb with MiXCR from the reads. The sample lists 800,000 to 950,000 distinct CDR3 sequences; roughly 33% were seen once. Study-wide results and limits: Accumulated public TCR beta family frequency recognized individuals carrying CMV together with the relevant HLA. Clonotypes of TCR beta that were HLA-C-restricted and CMV-specific dominated the ex vivo response.

The sequencing used cultured CD8+ T cells from PBMCs, collected from culture after CMV antigen stimulation. This receptor was taken from a human donor in good health (CMV status not recorded). Some clones in this sample may be carry-over from other donors' samples.

In DNA, the CDR3 is TGTGCCATCAGTGAGTCCAGCAGGAGAGCTAACTATGGCTACACCTTC. This sequence encodes CAISESSRRANYGYTF. The J gene is TRBJ1-2, the V gene TRBV10-3, with no clear D. Looked up from germline, CDR1 is ENHRY and CDR2 is SYGVKD. This CDR3 is 16 amino acids long. Trimming shortened V by 0 bases and J by 0 bases, and 11 bases separated the two germline ends.